This T cell receptor (beta chain) was documented in a study of blood T cell repertoires in COVID-19. The CDR3 spans 13 residues. Germline V CDR1 and CDR2: SNHLY, FYNNEI. Trimming removed 4 bases at V and 2 bases at J, with 8 bases between. Original analysis: Amplification of reference gene primers was used by the study to estimate nucleated cell counts. Produced via immunoSEQ multiplex PCR; TCRdb's table is partial and in-frame only. V and J calls and clone size are as listed in that table; D and trimming were resolved from the DNA. The sample includes over 140,000 clones, 77% of them seen just once. V is TRBV2 and J is TRBJ1-2; D is undetermined. Sequenced: peripheral blood. The sequence was collected from a woman in her 50s with active or convalescent COVID-19. The CDR3 spells CASSGEINYGYTF. CDR3 nucleotides: TGTGCCAGCAGTGGAGAGATAAACTATGGCTACACCTTC.